Given below is one T cell receptor (beta chain) in context. Its antigen remains unidentified. CDR1 LNHNV and CDR2 YYDKDF come from the germline V gene (reference sequence). The CDR3 has 15 residues. Unmatched junction bases numbered 7, after V lost 6 bases and J lost 5 bases. This sample was taken from a study of CD8 T cells in Susac syndrome. CD8+ and CD4+ T cells from blood underwent TCR beta sequencing, which was carried out in a high-throughput format. Negative magnetic isolation gave CD8+ and CD4+ cells; FACS enriched CD8+ TEMRA. Study results and limitations: As the study acknowledged, the number of individuals in its TCR sequencing and HLA analysis was relatively small.

RNA in amounts of roughly 0.5 to 1 ug was reverse transcribed with random hexamers. One entry per CDR3 protein results from TCRdb running MiXCR on the immunoSEQ multiplex PCR reads. The sample has approximately 190,000 distinct CDR3 sequences; roughly 92% are singletons. What was sequenced was CD4+ T cells from PBMCs. The clonotype was recovered from a human donor in good health. The rearrangement uses TRBV15 and TRBJ2-3; 11 bases align to TRBD2. In DNA, the CDR3 is TGTGCCACCAGTACACTAGCGGGGGAGGTAGATACGCAGTATTTT. Translation gives CATSTLAGEVDTQYF.